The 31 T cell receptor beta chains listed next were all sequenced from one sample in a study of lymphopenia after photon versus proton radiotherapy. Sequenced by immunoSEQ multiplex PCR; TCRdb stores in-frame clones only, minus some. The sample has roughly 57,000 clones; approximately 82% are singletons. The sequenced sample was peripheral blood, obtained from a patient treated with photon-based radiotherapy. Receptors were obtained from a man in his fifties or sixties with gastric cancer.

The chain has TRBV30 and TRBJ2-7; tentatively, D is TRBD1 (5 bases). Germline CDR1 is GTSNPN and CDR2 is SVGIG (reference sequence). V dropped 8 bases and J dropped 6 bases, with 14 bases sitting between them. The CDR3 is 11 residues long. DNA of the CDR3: TGTGCCCTCTCCCGTACAGGCGAGCAGTACTTC. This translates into CALSRTGEQYF. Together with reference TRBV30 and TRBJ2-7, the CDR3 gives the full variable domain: SQTIHQWPATLVQPVGSPLSLECTVEGTSNPNLYWYRQAAGRGLQLLFYSVGIGQISSEVPQNLSASRPQDRQFILSSKKLLLSDSGFYLCALSRTGEQYFGPGTRLTVT.

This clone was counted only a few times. As DNA, the CDR3 is TGTGCCAGCAGGGGACAGTTAAATGAAAAACTGTTTTTT. Protein: CASRGQLNEKLFF. The V call is TRBV28, the J call TRBJ1-4; 7 bases are shared with TRBD1. Trimming at V came to 6 bases and at J to 5 bases, leaving 3 bases not matched to a gene. Germline CDR1 MDHEN, CDR2 SYDVKM. CDR3 length: 13 amino acids.

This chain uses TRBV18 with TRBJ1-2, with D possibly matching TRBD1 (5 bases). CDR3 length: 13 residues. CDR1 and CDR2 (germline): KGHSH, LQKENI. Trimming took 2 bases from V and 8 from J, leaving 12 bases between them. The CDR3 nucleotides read TGTGCCAGCTCACCAGTGGGGGGGAACGGCTACACCTTC. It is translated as CASSPVGGNGYTF. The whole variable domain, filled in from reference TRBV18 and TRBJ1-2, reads NAGVMQNPRHLVRRRGQEARLRCSPMKGHSHVYWYRQLPEEGLKFMVYLQKENIIDESGMPKERFSAEFPKEGPSILRIQQVVRGDSAAYFCASSPVGGNGYTFGSGTRLTVV.

CDR3 bases: TGTGCCAGCGGGACAGGTAACAATCAGCCCCAGCATTTT. Its protein is CASGTGNNQPQHF. The chain has TRBV2 and TRBJ1-5; TRBD1 matches 8 bases. CDR3 length: 13 residues. Per the germline V gene, CDR1 is SNHLY and CDR2 is FYNNEI. With 8 bases clipped from V and 3 bases from J, the junction kept 3 bases outside the gene matches.

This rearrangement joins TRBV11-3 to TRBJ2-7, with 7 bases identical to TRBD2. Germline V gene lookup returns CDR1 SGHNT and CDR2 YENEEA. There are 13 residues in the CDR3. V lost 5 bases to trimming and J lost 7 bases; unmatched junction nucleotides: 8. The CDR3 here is CASSPGAGREQYF. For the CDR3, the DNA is TGTGCCAGCAGCCCGGGAGCGGGGAGGGAGCAGTACTTC.

CDR3 bases: TGTGCCAGCTCACCTCGGGACATCGACGAGCAGTACTTC. It codes for CASSPRDIDEQYF. J is TRBJ2-7 and V is TRBV18, with a weak D call TRBD1 (6 bases). Germline assignment: CDR1 KGHSH and CDR2 LQKENI. V was shortened by 3 bases and J by 5 bases, with 11 bases between the two germline ends. This CDR3 comprises 13 residues.

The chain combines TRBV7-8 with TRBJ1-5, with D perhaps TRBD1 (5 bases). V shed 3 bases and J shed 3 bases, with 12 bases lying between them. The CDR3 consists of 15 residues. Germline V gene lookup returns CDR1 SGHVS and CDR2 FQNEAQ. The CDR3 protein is CASSLGLNPNQPQHF. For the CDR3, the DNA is TGTGCCAGCAGCTTGGGACTGAACCCCAATCAGCCCCAGCATTTT.

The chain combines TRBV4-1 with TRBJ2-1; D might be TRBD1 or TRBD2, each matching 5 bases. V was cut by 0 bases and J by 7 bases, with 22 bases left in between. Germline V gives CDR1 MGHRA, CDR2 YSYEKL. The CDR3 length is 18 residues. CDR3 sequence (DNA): TGCGCCAGCAGCCAAGATAGGTCGTGGGGACGGACCAAAAATGAGCAGTTCTTC. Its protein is CASSQDRSWGRTKNEQFF.

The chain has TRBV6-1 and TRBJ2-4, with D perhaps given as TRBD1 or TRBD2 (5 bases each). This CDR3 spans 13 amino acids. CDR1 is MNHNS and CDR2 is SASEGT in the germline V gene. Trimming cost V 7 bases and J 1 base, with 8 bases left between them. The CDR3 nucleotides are TGTGCCAGCAAATGGGGGGCCAAAAACATTCAGTACTTC. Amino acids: CASKWGAKNIQYF.

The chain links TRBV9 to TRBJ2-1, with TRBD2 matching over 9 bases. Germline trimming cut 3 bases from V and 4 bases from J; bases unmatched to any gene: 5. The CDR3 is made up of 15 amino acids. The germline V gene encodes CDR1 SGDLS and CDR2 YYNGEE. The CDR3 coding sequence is TGTGCCAGCAGCGCGGGTCTAGCGGGGTACAATGAGCAGTTCTTC. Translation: CASSAGLAGYNEQFF.

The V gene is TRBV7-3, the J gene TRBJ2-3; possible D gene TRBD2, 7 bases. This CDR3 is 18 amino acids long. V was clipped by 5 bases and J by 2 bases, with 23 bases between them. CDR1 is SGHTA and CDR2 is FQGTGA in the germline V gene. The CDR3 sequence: CASSPTDGLVGATDTQYF. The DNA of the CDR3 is TGTGCCAGCAGCCCAACCGATGGACTAGTGGGGGCCACAGATACGCAGTATTTT.

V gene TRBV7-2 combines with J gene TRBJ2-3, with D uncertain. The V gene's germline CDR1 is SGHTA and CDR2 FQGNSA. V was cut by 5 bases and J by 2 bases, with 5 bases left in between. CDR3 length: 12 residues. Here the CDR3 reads CASSPYTDTQYF. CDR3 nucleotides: TGTGCCAGCAGCCCTTACACAGATACGCAGTATTTT.

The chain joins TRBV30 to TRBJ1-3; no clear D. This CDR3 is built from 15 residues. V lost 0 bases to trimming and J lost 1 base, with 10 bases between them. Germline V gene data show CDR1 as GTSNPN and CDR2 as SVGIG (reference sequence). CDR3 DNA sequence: TGTGCCTGGAGTGTATCCAGGAGGTCTGGAAACACCATATATTTT. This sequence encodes CAWSVSRRSGNTIYF.

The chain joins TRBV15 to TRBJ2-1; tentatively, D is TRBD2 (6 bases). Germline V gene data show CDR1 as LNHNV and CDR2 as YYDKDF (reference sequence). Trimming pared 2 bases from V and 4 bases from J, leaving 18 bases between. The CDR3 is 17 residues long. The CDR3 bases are TGTGCCACCAGCAGAATAACGGGGGAGGTAGGATACAATGAGCAGTTCTTC. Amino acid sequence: CATSRITGEVGYNEQFF.

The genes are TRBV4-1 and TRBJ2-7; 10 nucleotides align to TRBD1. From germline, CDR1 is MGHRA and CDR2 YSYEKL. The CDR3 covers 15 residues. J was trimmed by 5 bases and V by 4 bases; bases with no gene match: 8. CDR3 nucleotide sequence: TGCGCCAGCAGCCCAAGAGGACAGGGGGTCAACGAGCAGTACTTC. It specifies CASSPRGQGVNEQYF.

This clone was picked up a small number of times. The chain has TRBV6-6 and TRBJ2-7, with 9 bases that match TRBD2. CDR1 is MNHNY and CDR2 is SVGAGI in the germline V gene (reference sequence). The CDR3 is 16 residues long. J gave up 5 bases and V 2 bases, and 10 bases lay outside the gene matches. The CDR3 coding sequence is TGTGCCAGCAGTTACGCCCGTTGGCGGGAGGGCAACGAGCAGTACTTC. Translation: CASSYARWREGNEQYF.

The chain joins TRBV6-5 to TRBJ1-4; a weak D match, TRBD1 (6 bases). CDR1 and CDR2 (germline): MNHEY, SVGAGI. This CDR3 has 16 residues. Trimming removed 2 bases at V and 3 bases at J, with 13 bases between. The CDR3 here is CASSYAGTIPNEKLFF. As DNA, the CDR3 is TGTGCCAGCAGTTACGCCGGGACAATTCCTAATGAAAAACTGTTTTTT.

The CDR3 sequence is CASSSGTSDTNEQFF. CDR3 bases: TGTGCCAGCAGCTCCGGGACTAGCGACACTAATGAGCAGTTCTTC. The gene calls are TRBV11-2 and TRBJ2-1; 10 bases line up with TRBD2. The junction had 7 bases not matched to a gene; V was cut back by 4 bases and J by 7 bases. Germline assignment: CDR1 SGHAT and CDR2 FQNNGV. This CDR3 comprises 15 residues.

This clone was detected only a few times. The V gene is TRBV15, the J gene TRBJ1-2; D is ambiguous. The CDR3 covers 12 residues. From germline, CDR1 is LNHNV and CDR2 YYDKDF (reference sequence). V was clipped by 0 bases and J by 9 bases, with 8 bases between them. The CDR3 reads CATSRDRGSYTF. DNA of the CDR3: TGTGCCACCAGCAGAGATCGTGGGAGCTACACCTTC.

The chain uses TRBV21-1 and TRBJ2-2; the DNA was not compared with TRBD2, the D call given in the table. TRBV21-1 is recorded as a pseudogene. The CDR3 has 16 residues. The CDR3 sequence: CASPLAGGPGTGELFF. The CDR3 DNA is TGTGCCAGCCCTTTAGCGGGAGGGCCCGGCACCGGGGAGCTGTTTTTT.

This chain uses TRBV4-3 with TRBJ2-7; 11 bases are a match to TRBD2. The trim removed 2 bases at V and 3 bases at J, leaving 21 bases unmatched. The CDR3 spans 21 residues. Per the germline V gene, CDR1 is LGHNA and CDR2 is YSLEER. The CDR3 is CASSQKRHRDRATSGIYEQYF. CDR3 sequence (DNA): TGCGCCAGCAGCCAAAAGCGGCACCGGGACAGGGCGACTAGCGGGATCTACGAGCAGTACTTC.

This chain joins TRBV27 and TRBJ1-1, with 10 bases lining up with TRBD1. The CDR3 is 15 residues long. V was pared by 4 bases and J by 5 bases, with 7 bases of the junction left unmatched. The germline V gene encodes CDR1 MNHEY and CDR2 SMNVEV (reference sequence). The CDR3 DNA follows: TGTGCCAGCAGTTCCCCGACAGGGGGCATAACTGAAGCTTTCTTT. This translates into CASSSPTGGITEAFF.

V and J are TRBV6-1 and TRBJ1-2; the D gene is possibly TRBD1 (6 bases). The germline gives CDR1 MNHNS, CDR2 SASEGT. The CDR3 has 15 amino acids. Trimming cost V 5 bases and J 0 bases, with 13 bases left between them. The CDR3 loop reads CASSTRAGANYGYTF. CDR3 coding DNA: TGTGCCAGCAGTACTCGCGCAGGGGCTAACTATGGCTACACCTTC.

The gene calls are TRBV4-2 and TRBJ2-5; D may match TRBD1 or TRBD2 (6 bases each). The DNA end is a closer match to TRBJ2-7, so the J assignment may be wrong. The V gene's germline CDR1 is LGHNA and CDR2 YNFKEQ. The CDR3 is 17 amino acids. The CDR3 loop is CASSLRRDILLSYEQYF. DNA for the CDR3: TGTGCCAGCAGCCTCCGGCGGGACATCCTCCTTTCCTACGAGCAGTACTTC.

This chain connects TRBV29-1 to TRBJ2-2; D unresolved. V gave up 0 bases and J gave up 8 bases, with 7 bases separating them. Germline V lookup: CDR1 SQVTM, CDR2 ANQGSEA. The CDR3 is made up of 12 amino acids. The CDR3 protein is CSVEEVSGELFF. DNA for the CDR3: TGCAGCGTTGAAGAGGTTTCTGGGGAGCTGTTTTTT.

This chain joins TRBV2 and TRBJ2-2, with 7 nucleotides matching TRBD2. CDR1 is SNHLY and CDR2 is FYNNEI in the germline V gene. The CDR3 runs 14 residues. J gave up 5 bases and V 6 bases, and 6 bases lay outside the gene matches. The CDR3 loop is CASRSGGGTGELFF. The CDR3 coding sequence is TGTGCCAGCAGATCGGGAGGAGGTACCGGGGAGCTGTTTTTT.

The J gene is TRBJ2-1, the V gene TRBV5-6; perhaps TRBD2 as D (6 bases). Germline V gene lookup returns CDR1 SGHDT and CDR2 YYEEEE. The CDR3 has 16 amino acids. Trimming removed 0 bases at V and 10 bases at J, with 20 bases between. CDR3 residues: CASSLVSGWASAEQFF. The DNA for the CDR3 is TGTGCCAGCAGCTTGGTCTCGGGGTGGGCTAGCGCGGAGCAGTTCTTC.

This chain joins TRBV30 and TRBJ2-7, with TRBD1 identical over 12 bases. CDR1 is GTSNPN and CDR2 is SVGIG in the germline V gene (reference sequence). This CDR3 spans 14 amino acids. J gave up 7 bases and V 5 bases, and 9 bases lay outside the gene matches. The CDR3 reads CAWSHGTGGREQYF. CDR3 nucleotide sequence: TGTGCCTGGTCCCACGGGACAGGGGGCCGTGAGCAGTACTTC.

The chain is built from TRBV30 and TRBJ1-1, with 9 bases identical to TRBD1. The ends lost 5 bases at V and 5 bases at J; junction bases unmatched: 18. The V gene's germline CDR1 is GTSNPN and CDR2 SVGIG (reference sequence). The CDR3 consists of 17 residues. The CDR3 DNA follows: TGTGCCTGGGGGGACAGGGAGAACGGAGTGTTGAGGACTGAAGCTTTCTTT. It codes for CAWGDRENGVLRTEAFF.

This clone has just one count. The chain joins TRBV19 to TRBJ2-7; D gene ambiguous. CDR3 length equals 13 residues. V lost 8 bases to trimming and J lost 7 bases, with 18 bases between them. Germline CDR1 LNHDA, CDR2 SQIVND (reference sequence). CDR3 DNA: TGTGCCAGTTCGGCTACCTCCCGCGGTGAGCAGTACTTC. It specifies CASSATSRGEQYF.

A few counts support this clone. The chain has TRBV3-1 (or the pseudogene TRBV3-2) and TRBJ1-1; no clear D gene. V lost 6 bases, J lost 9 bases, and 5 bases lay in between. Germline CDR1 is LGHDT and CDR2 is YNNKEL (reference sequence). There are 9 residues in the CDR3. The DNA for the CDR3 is TGTGCCAGCAGTCTTAAAGCTTTCTTT. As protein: CASSLKAFF.